This record covers a single TCR beta chain. The antigen is undetermined. The V end was cut by 6 bases, the J end by 3 bases, with 9 bases between. Germline CDR1 and CDR2: MNHEY and SMNVEV (reference sequence). The CDR3 has 13 residues. Measured with immunoSEQ multiplex PCR; TCRdb has only the in-frame clones, and not every one. The data hold 200,000 or so clones, with approximately 90% observed a single time. The entry originates in a study of T cell responses to AZD1222 COVID-19 vaccine. Regarding the study as a whole: In a largely white British group with more females than males, clonal diversity was possibly underestimated.

The V gene is TRBV27, the J gene TRBJ1-5, with no clear D. The material was peripheral blood, obtained on day 0 of AZD1222 vaccination. The source of this sequence is an adult in good health. CDR3 amino acids: CASRTMDNQPQHF. DNA of the CDR3: TGTGCCAGCAGGACTATGGACAATCAGCCCCAGCATTTT.